This T cell receptor beta chain was observed in a study of identical twins. TCRdb passed the 5' RACE reads through MiXCR, listing each CDR3 protein once. The data contain about 250,000 distinct CDR3 sequences, approximately 8.6% of them singletons. The V gene's germline CDR1 is LGHNT and CDR2 FRNRAP. V was trimmed by 3 bases and J by 5 bases, leaving 11 bases between them. CDR3 size: 14 residues. This same sample was also part of a study on yellow fever vaccine responses in identical twins.

Sequenced sample: CD8+ T cells sorted from blood. The chain couples TRBV12-5 to TRBJ2-1; D is unclear. This TCR came from a woman aged 18 to 35 in good health. The CDR3 region has the DNA TGTGCTAGTGGTTTAGGCCTCAGTGACAATGAGCAGTTCTTC. This sequence encodes CASGLGLSDNEQFF.